These 7 T cell receptor beta chains were sequenced from one sample in a study of Ad26.COV2.S vaccination and SARS-CoV-2 variants. TCRdb keeps only in-frame clones here, not all; method: immunoSEQ multiplex PCR. The sample shows over 100,000 clones, over 70% of them seen only once. Sample: peripheral blood, taken after recovery from COVID-19. All receptors derive from a human donor who had recovered from COVID-19.

CDR3: CASSLPGNDEQYF. CDR3 nucleotide sequence: TGTGCCAGCAGCTTACCAGGGAATGACGAGCAGTACTTC. The chain combines TRBV11-3 with TRBJ2-7; possibly TRBD1 for D (5 bases). Germline CDR1 and CDR2: SGHNT and YENEEA. Trimming cost V 2 bases and J 5 bases, with 10 bases left between them. The CDR3 contains 13 residues.

V gene TRBV9 combines with J gene TRBJ2-5; a weak D match, TRBD2 (5 bases). The CDR3 runs 14 residues. Looked up from germline, CDR1 is SGDLS and CDR2 is YYNGEE. V shed 6 bases and J shed 0 bases, with 12 bases lying between them. The CDR3 here is CASTSGWDQETQYF. The CDR3 nucleotides read TGTGCCAGCACGAGCGGATGGGACCAAGAGACCCAGTACTTC.

This sequence joins TRBV28 and TRBJ2-3; 10 nucleotides line up with TRBD2. This CDR3 has 15 amino acids. V trimming: 7 bases; J trimming: 4 bases; junction bases outside the gene matches: 8. CDR1 is MDHEN, CDR2 SYDVKM, per germline. CDR3 in DNA: TGTGCCAGCACCCGCGAGCGGGGGGGGGCAGATACGCAGTATTTT. Residues: CASTRERGGADTQYF.

This chain joins TRBV4-3 and TRBJ1-5; no clear D gene. Trimming left V 1 base short and J 7 bases short, with 8 bases between. Germline CDR1 LGHNA, CDR2 YSLEER. The length of the CDR3 is 13 residues. In DNA, the CDR3 is TGCGCCAGCAGCCAAGGGGATTTCCAGCCCCAGCATTTT. Translated, it gives CASSQGDFQPQHF.

This clone was picked up one time. The chain is built from TRBV6-5 and TRBJ2-7; 14 positions agree with TRBD2. The CDR3 covers 15 residues. Germline V gene sequence: CDR1 MNHEY, CDR2 SVGAGI. Trimming cost V 5 bases and J 6 bases; bases outside gene matches: 6. The CDR3: CASSPRLAGGLEQYF. The CDR3, as DNA: TGTGCCAGCAGTCCCCGACTAGCGGGGGGGCTCGAGCAGTACTTC.

The chain couples TRBV5-6 to TRBJ2-3, with D perhaps being TRBD1 or TRBD2 (5 bases each). This CDR3 has 15 residues. The germline CDR1 and CDR2 sequences are SGHDT and YYEEEE. V lost 1 base to trimming and J lost 2 bases, with 11 bases between them. CDR3 loop: CASSLSPGLTDTQYF. CDR3 bases: TGTGCCAGCAGCTTGTCTCCGGGGCTCACAGATACGCAGTATTTT.

The chain combines TRBV3-1 (or the pseudogene TRBV3-2) with TRBJ2-5, with D unclear. Per germline, CDR1 LGHDT and CDR2 YNNKEL (reference sequence). The CDR3 is 11 residues long. Trimming removed 4 bases from V and 7 bases from J, with 7 bases in between. The CDR3 sequence: CASSPGGTQYF. CDR3 DNA: TGTGCCAGCAGCCCTGGTGGGACCCAGTACTTC.